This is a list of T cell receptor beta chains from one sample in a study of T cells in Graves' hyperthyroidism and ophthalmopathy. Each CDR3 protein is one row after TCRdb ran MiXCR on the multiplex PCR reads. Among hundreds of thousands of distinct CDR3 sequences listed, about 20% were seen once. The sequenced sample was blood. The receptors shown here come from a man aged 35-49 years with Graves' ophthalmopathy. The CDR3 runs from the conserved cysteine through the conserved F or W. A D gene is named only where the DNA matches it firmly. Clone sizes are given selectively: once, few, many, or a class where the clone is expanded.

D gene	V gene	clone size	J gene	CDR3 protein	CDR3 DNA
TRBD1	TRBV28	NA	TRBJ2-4	CASSLNRGNIQYF	TGTGCCAGCAGTTTAAACAGGGGGAACATTCAGTACTTC
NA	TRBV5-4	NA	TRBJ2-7	CASSLWQGGYEQYF	TGTGCCAGCAGCTTGTGGCAGGGGGGCTACGAGCAGTACTTC
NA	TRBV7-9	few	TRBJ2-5	CASSFYSWQETQYF	TGTGCCAGCAGCTTCTACTCCTGGCAAGAGACCCAGTACTTC
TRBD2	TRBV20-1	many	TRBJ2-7	CSAILAGVTYEQYF	TGCAGTGCTATATTAGCGGGGGTGACCTACGAGCAGTACTTC
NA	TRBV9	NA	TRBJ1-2	CASSDGVYGYTF	TGTGCCAGCAGCGACGGAGTTTATGGCTACACCTTC
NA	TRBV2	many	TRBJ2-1	CASSGQSNEQFF	TGTGCCAGCAGTGGACAGAGCAATGAGCAGTTCTTC
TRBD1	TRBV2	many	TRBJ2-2	CASSIDRGGAGELFF	TGTGCCAGCAGCATCGACAGGGGGGGAGCCGGGGAGCTGTTTTTT
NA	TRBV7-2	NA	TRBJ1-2	CASSFDGGFAYGYTF	TGTGCCAGCAGCTTCGATGGGGGATTTGCCTATGGCTACACCTTC
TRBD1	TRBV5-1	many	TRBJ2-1	CASSVGGTGEMFF	TGCGCCAGCAGCGTTGGCGGGACAGGGGAAATGTTCTTC
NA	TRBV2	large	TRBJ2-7	CASSQSRERASYEQYF	TGTGCCAGCAGTCAATCAAGGGAGAGGGCCTCCTACGAGCAGTACTTC
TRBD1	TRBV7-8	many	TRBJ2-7	CASSLGRAGGNEQYF	TGTGCCAGCAGCTTAGGACGGGCAGGGGGCAACGAGCAGTACTTC
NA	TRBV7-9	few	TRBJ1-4	CASSLGPKGTEKLFF	TGTGCCAGCAGCCTCGGGCCCAAAGGGACTGAAAAACTGTTTTTT
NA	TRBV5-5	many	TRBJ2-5	CASSLFDLQETQYF	TGTGCCAGCAGCTTGTTCGACCTTCAAGAGACCCAGTACTTC
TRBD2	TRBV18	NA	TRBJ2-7	CASSPQGLAGISSYEQYF	TGTGCCAGCTCACCTCAGGGACTAGCGGGAATATCGTCCTACGAGCAGTACTTC
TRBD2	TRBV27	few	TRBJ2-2	CASSFRLFGGGASGELFF	TGTGCCAGCAGTTTTAGGCTCTTTGGCGGGGGGGCCTCGGGGGAGCTGTTTTTT
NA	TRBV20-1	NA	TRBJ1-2	CSARGFGGGPGYTF	TGCAGTGCTAGAGGGTTCGGGGGAGGCCCTGGCTACACCTTC
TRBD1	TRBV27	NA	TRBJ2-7	CASSLSSPLDRAAYGQYF	TGTGCCAGCAGTTTATCCTCCCCTCTCGACAGGGCGGCCTACGGGCAGTACTTC
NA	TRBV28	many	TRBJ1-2	CASSLVSGSIGYTF	TGTGCCAGCAGTTTAGTCTCGGGGTCAATTGGCTACACCTTC
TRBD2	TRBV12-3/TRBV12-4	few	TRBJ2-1	CASSPAGGPRNEQFF	TGTGCCAGCAGCCCGGCGGGGGGGCCTCGCAATGAGCAGTTCTTC
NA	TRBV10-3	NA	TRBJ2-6	CATYDPQALSGANVLTF	TGTGCCACCTACGATCCGCAGGCACTCTCTGGGGCCAACGTCCTGACTTTC
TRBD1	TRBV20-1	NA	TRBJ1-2	CSARPPGQAGYTF	TGCAGTGCTAGGCCCCCGGGACAGGCGGGCTACACCTTC
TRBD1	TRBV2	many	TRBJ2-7	CASSPRGRSSYEQYF	TGTGCCAGCAGCCCGAGGGGGCGTAGCTCCTACGAGCAGTACTTC
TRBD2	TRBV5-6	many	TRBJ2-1	CASSPSDPGLAGRYNEQFF	TGTGCCAGCAGCCCTTCAGATCCGGGACTAGCGGGAAGATACAATGAGCAGTTCTTC
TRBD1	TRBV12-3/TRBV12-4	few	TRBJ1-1	CASSRTGARFTEAFF	TGTGCCAGCAGTAGGACAGGAGCCAGATTCACTGAAGCTTTCTTT
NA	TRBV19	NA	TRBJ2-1	CASRRGSGTPRNEQFF	TGTGCCAGTAGGAGGGGGTCGGGAACACCGAGGAATGAGCAGTTCTTC
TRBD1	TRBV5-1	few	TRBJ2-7	CASSARTGGSSRYEQYF	TGCGCCAGCAGCGCAAGGACAGGGGGCTCTAGCAGATACGAGCAGTACTTC
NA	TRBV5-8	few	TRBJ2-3	CASISQGPYIDTQYF	TGTGCCAGCATTTCTCAAGGGCCTTACATTGATACGCAGTATTTT
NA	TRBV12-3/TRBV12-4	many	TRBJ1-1	CASSFRQELPEAFF	TGTGCCAGCAGTTTCCGGCAGGAGTTACCCGAAGCTTTCTTT
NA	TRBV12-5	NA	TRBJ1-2	CASGLGKGYGYTF	TGTGCTAGTGGTTTGGGCAAGGGCTATGGCTACACCTTC
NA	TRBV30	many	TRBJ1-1	CAWSARTVMNTEAFF	TGTGCCTGGAGTGCCCGGACGGTTATGAACACTGAAGCTTTCTTT
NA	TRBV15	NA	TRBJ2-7	CATSRTRTHEQYF	TGTGCCACCAGCAGAACTAGGACCCACGAGCAGTACTTC
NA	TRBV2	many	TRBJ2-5	CASGEGLFGETQYF	TGTGCCAGCGGCGAGGGCCTGTTTGGCGAGACCCAGTACTTC
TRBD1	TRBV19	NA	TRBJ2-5	CASSMGQGAETQYF	TGTGCCAGTAGCATGGGACAGGGGGCTGAGACCCAGTACTTC
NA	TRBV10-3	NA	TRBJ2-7	CAISEVGYEQYF	TGTGCCATCAGTGAGGTCGGCTACGAGCAGTACTTC
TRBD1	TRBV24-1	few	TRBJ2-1	CATGSGTGNNEQFF	TGTGCCACCGGATCCGGGACAGGGAACAATGAGCAGTTCTTC
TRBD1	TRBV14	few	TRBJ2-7	CASRRTGGRTYEQYF	TGTGCCAGCAGGCGAACAGGGGGGAGGACCTACGAGCAGTACTTC
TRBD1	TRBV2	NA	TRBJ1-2	CASSLGQGENYGYTF	TGTGCCAGCAGCCTCGGACAGGGGGAGAACTATGGCTACACCTTC
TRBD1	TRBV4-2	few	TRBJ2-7	CASSQESRGFEQYF	TGTGCCAGCAGCCAAGAATCCAGGGGGTTCGAGCAGTACTTC
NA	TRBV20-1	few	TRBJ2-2	CSAREEDGLNTGELFF	TGCAGTGCTAGAGAGGAGGATGGACTGAACACCGGGGAGCTGTTTTTT
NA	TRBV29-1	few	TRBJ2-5	CSVLGVSETQYF	TGCAGCGTTTTGGGGGTCTCGGAGACCCAGTACTTC
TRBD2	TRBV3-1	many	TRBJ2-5	CASSLAGLADQETQYF	TGTGCCAGCAGCCTAGCGGGACTAGCGGACCAAGAGACCCAGTACTTC
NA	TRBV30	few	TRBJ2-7	CAWSVTGLQDEQYF	TGTGCCTGGAGTGTAACGGGCCTTCAGGACGAGCAGTACTTC
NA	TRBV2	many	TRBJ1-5	CASRAGGLGQPQHF	TGTGCCAGCAGGGCAGGAGGGCTAGGTCAGCCCCAGCATTTT
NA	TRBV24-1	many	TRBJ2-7	CATSDRQTGPSYEQYF	TGTGCCACCAGTGATCGTCAGACAGGTCCCTCCTACGAGCAGTACTTC
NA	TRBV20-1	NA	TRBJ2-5	CSAAGRVETQYF	TGCAGTGCTGCGGGACGGGTAGAGACCCAGTACTTC
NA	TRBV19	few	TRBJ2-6	CASSRQPPAYGANVLTF	TGTGCCAGTAGTCGACAGCCCCCAGCTTACGGGGCCAACGTCCTGACTTTC
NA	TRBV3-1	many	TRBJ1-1	CASSLRERVTVPEAFF	TGTGCCAGCAGCCTAAGAGAGCGGGTGACAGTCCCTGAAGCTTTCTTT
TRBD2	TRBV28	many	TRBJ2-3	CASSLSLAGADTQYF	TGTGCCAGCAGTTTATCACTAGCGGGAGCAGATACGCAGTATTTT
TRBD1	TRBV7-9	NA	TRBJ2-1	CASSMPDRLNEQFF	TGTGCCAGCAGCATGCCGGACAGGCTCAATGAGCAGTTCTTC
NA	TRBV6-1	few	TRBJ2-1	CASSELVGRRRYNEQFF	TGTGCCAGCAGTGAATTAGTCGGCAGAAGAAGGTACAATGAGCAGTTCTTC
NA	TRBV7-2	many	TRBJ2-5	CASSPLRRKTQYF	TGTGCCAGCAGCCCACTAAGGAGGAAGACCCAGTACTTC
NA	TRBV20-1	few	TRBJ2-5	CSARGFSGLETQYF	TGCAGTGCCAGGGGCTTTAGCGGGTTAGAGACCCAGTACTTC
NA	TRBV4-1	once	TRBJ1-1	CASSRVQGDTEAFF	TGCGCCAGCAGCCGAGTTCAGGGTGACACTGAAGCTTTCTTT
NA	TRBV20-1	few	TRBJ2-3	CSARASPFADTQYF	TGCAGTGCTAGGGCTAGCCCTTTTGCAGATACGCAGTATTTT
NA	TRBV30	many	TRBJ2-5	CAWSMKETQYF	TGTGCCTGGAGTATGAAAGAGACCCAGTACTTC
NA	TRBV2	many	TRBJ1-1	CASSRDTVLNTEAFF	TGTGCCAGCAGTAGGGACACCGTTTTGAACACTGAAGCTTTCTTT
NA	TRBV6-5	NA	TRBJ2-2	CASSYFRTDAGELFF	TGTGCCAGCAGTTACTTTCGGACAGACGCCGGGGAGCTGTTTTTT
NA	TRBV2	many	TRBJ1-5	CASSEGGRRADQPQHF	TGTGCCAGCAGTGAAGGGGGCCGGCGAGCTGACCAGCCCCAGCATTTT
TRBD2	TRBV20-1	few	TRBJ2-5	CSARESSGQETQYF	TGCAGTGCTAGAGAGTCTAGCGGCCAAGAGACCCAGTACTTC